This is a list of T cell receptor beta chains from one sample in a study of vaccination and CD4 T cells after COVID-19. One entry per CDR3 protein results from TCRdb running MiXCR on the PCR reads. The repertoire holds about 4,000 distinct CDR3 sequences, approximately 76% seen once, with 30% to 45% in the top ten. These receptors have no known antigen. The specimen sequenced was CD4+ T cells from blood, cultured in vitro. Receptors originate from a human donor in good health. The conserved cysteine and the conserved F or W are not part of the CDR3 here. D genes are given only for firm matches. Clone size is shown for a subset of rows, as once, few, many or a class of expanded clone.

clone_size | j_call | d_call | v_call | cdr3_aa
. | TRBJ1-5 | . | TRBV20-1 | SARFPRANGNQPQH
. | TRBJ1-5 | . | TRBV2 | ASSETSTSNQPQH
. | TRBJ1-5 | . | TRBV10-1 | ASPPPGYSNQPQH
medium-sized | TRBJ2-7 | TRBD2 | TRBV7-9 | ASSSRTSVSYEQY
. | TRBJ2-3 | . | TRBV20-1 | SVLRSPDTQY
. | TRBJ1-2 | . | TRBV7-9 | ASSSRDRYGYT